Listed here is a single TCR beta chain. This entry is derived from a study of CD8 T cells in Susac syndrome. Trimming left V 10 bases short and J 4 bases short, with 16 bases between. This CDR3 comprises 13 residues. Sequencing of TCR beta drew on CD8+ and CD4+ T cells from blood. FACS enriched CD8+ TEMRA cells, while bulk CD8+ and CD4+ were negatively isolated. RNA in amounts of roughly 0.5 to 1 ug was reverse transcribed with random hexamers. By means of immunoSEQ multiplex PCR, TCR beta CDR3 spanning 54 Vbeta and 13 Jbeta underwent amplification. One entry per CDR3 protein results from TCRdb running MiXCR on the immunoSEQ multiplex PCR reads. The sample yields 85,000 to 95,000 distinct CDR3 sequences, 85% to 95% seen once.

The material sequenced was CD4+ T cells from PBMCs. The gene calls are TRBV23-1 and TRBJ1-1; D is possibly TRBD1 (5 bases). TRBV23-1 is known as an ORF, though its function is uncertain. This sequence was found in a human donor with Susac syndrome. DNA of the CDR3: TGCGCCACCCCAGGAGGGGATGGCACTGAAGCTTTCTTT. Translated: CATPGGDGTEAFF.